This is a list of T cell receptor beta chains from one sample in a study of blood T cell repertoires in COVID-19. Produced via immunoSEQ multiplex PCR; TCRdb's table is partial and in-frame only. The sample consists of approximately 200,000 clones, approximately 86% of them appearing once. Sequenced: peripheral blood. The source of these receptors is a man younger than 35 with active or convalescent COVID-19. Each CDR3 is given with its conserved first and last residue. Fields, in order: V gene, J gene, CDR3 protein.

v_call: TRBV30
j_call: TRBJ2-7
cdr3_aa: CAWSAGQGYEQYF

v_call: TRBV28
j_call: TRBJ1-1
cdr3_aa: CASSLSRTLPEAFF

v_call: TRBV9
j_call: TRBJ2-1
cdr3_aa: CASSVSGASSYNEQFF

v_call: TRBV19
j_call: TRBJ1-1
cdr3_aa: CASLQGMNTEAFF

v_call: TRBV10-2
j_call: TRBJ2-1
cdr3_aa: CASRVAGARYNEQFF

v_call: TRBV5-1
j_call: TRBJ2-3
cdr3_aa: CASRLRDRVIDTQYF

v_call: TRBV18
j_call: TRBJ2-6
cdr3_aa: CASSEIERERTGANVLTF

v_call: TRBV12-5
j_call: TRBJ2-2
cdr3_aa: CASGLGQAANTGELFF

v_call: TRBV30
j_call: TRBJ2-6
cdr3_aa: CAWDSVSSGANVLTF

v_call: TRBV19
j_call: TRBJ2-2
cdr3_aa: CASRPPEDMNTGELFF

v_call: TRBV2
j_call: TRBJ2-5
cdr3_aa: CASRYREMETQYF

v_call: TRBV28
j_call: TRBJ1-1
cdr3_aa: CAGAMGGTNTEAFF

v_call: TRBV19
j_call: TRBJ1-4
cdr3_aa: CASSVGTGNEKLFF

v_call: TRBV7-9
j_call: TRBJ2-7
cdr3_aa: CASSSLQTALAYEQYF

v_call: TRBV4-3
j_call: TRBJ2-1
cdr3_aa: CASSQAPGGTGSDEQFF

v_call: TRBV5-1
j_call: TRBJ1-3
cdr3_aa: CASSLGDRGRTGDGNTIYF

v_call: TRBV5-6
j_call: TRBJ2-1
cdr3_aa: CASSFRTGHNEQFF

v_call: TRBV5-1
j_call: TRBJ1-3
cdr3_aa: CASSLDPGVVGDNTIYF

v_call: TRBV28
j_call: TRBJ1-2
cdr3_aa: CASSDSSYGYTF

v_call: TRBV5-4
j_call: TRBJ1-5
cdr3_aa: CASSKGTGGGGQPQHF

v_call: TRBV11-2
j_call: TRBJ1-2
cdr3_aa: CASSLGGGANYGYTF

v_call: TRBV3-1/TRBV3-2
j_call: TRBJ2-2
cdr3_aa: CASSEASWAYTGELFF

v_call: TRBV10-1
j_call: TRBJ2-2
cdr3_aa: CASSMGQGITGELFF

v_call: TRBV19
j_call: TRBJ1-3
cdr3_aa: CASTLDRADTIYF

v_call: TRBV30
j_call: TRBJ1-1
cdr3_aa: CAWSPGQGNTEAFF

v_call: TRBV28
j_call: TRBJ2-7
cdr3_aa: CASSFPAASYEQYF

v_call: TRBV25-1
j_call: TRBJ2-7
cdr3_aa: CASSDRGSSYEQYF

v_call: TRBV4-3
j_call: TRBJ2-1
cdr3_aa: CASSQDGAPSGNYNEQFF

v_call: TRBV28
j_call: TRBJ2-2
cdr3_aa: CASSLRAGVLNTGELFF

v_call: TRBV7-9
j_call: TRBJ1-1
cdr3_aa: CASRGGQPNTEAFF

v_call: TRBV13
j_call: TRBJ2-3
cdr3_aa: CASRRLAGAADTQYF

v_call: TRBV7-2
j_call: TRBJ1-2
cdr3_aa: CASSQKGALGYTF

v_call: TRBV6-4
j_call: TRBJ1-2
cdr3_aa: CATLDWGTGGYTF

v_call: TRBV11-3
j_call: TRBJ1-1
cdr3_aa: CASSLFQNTEAFF

v_call: TRBV5-1
j_call: TRBJ2-5
cdr3_aa: CASSLDRERETQYF

v_call: TRBV6-6
j_call: TRBJ1-5
cdr3_aa: CASTNGFHQPQHF

v_call: TRBV18
j_call: TRBJ1-5
cdr3_aa: CASSTGIGFSNQPQHF

v_call: TRBV10-3
j_call: TRBJ2-3
cdr3_aa: CAISESAGGADTQYF

v_call: TRBV5-1
j_call: TRBJ1-4
cdr3_aa: CASSGGQGGEKLFF

v_call: TRBV30
j_call: TRBJ2-1
cdr3_aa: CAWSVASGSGQFF

v_call: TRBV19
j_call: TRBJ2-1
cdr3_aa: CASSVAGGPNNEQFF